These 10 T cell receptor beta chains were all obtained from the same sample, sequenced in a study of tumor-infiltrating lymphocytes in primary liver carcinoma. Making TCR beta cDNA involved 400 to 600 ng total RNA and a constant-region primer. What produced the TCR beta libraries was three nested multiplex PCR rounds using slightly modified ARM-PCR. The two initial PCR rounds, 9 to 11 cycles each, used TRBV1-TRBV30 forward and C-beta reverse primers. TCRdb recomputed calls from the multiplex PCR reads with MiXCR, one row per CDR3 protein. The sample contains hundreds of thousands of distinct CDR3 sequences, approximately 54% of which appear only once. Unsorted whole blood supplied the blood RNA, and germline DNA was isolated too. Sequencing was carried out using peripheral blood. These receptors all come from a woman in her 30s with primary liver carcinoma and hepatitis B virus infection.

In the case of this clonotype: Being one base from a much bigger clone, this may be a read error. V usage is TRBV4-2 and J usage is TRBJ2-1; a possible D gene is TRBD2 (6 bases). Germline assignment: CDR1 LGHNA and CDR2 YNFKEQ. V shed 7 bases and J shed 4 bases, with 17 bases lying between them. The CDR3 has 15 amino acids. In DNA form, the CDR3 reads TGTGCCAGCATCCTAGCGCGAAAGGGATACAATGAGCAGTTCTTC. Its translation is CASILARKGYNEQFF.

The chain employs TRBV6-5 and TRBJ1-1; D not certain. V dropped 10 bases and J dropped 1 base, with 13 bases sitting between them. Germline V gene lookup returns CDR1 MNHEY and CDR2 SVGAGI. The CDR3 covers 13 residues. CDR3 coding DNA: TGTGCCACCAGAGAGACGGCGAACACTGAAGCTTTCTTT. Its translation is CATRETANTEAFF.

This clonotype has ten or more counts. J is TRBJ2-7 and V is TRBV4-1; 8 bases fit TRBD1. J gave up 5 bases and V 0 bases, and 9 bases lay outside the gene matches. CDR1 is MGHRA and CDR2 is YSYEKL in the germline V gene. This CDR3 has 16 residues. The CDR3 DNA is TGCGCCAGCAGCCAAGAGAGCGCGACAGGGGTCAACGAGCAGTACTTC. Protein sequence: CASSQESATGVNEQYF.

In this sample, this clonotype turned up a few times. The V call is TRBV5-6, the J call TRBJ1-2, with 9 positions matching TRBD1. There are 15 residues in the CDR3. The V gene's germline CDR1 is SGHDT and CDR2 YYEEEE. V was clipped by 4 bases and J by 4 bases; unmatched bases: 8. CDR3 region: CASSRGDRVVYGYTF. CDR3 bases: TGTGCCAGCAGCAGGGGGGACAGGGTCGTCTATGGCTACACCTTC.

The chain uses TRBV14 and TRBJ2-2, with a possible D match to TRBD1 (5 bases). The CDR3 covers 18 residues. Trimming took 3 bases from V and 4 from J, leaving 21 bases between them. Germline loops: CDR1 SGHDN, CDR2 FVKESK. CDR3 residues: CASSHRVGPRNSTGELFF. DNA for the CDR3: TGTGCCAGCAGCCACAGGGTAGGGCCCAGAAACTCCACCGGGGAGCTGTTTTTT.

Comment on this clonotype: A single base separates this from a much larger clone, so it may be a read error. The chain links TRBV14 to TRBJ2-1; TRBD2 aligns across 7 bases. The CDR3 sequence is 13 residues long. The junction had 6 bases not matched to a gene; V was cut back by 4 bases and J by 9 bases. Germline V lookup: CDR1 SGHDN, CDR2 FVKESK. The CDR3 DNA reads as TGTGCCAGCAGCCGTCGAGGGAGGGTTGAGCAGTTCTTC. Protein: CASSRRGRVEQFF.

Worth noting for this clonotype: The junction departs from germline at one end; a sequencing error may be responsible. The V call is TRBV6-5, the J call TRBJ2-7, with TRBD1 identical over 8 bases. The CDR3 length is 16 residues. CDR1 MNHEY and CDR2 SVGAGI come from the germline V gene. The CDR3 DNA follows: TGTGGCAGCAGTTCACCCGGGACAGGCCCTCTGGGCGAGCAGTACTTC. This encodes CGSSSPGTGPLGEQYF.

As to this clonotype: This sequence may be a read error, since a much larger clone differs from it by one base. V usage is TRBV12-3 or TRBV12-4 and J usage is TRBJ2-1; D unresolved. This CDR3 has 10 amino acids. Trimming removed 5 bases at V and 8 bases at J, with 4 bases between. The CDR3 sequence: CASSLYEQFF. The DNA for the CDR3 is TGTGCCAGCAGTCTCTATGAGCAGTTCTTC.

As for this clonotype: This may come from a read error, since a much larger clone is one base off. The gene calls are TRBV29-1 and TRBJ1-3; no firm D call. V lost 7 bases and J 0 bases, leaving 16 bases between the germline ends. Germline V CDR1 and CDR2: SQVTM, ANQGSEA. The CDR3 length is 15 residues. CDR3 nucleotide sequence: TGCAGCGGTGTCCTTAGCAGGACCTCTGGAAACACCATATATTTT. Its protein product is CSGVLSRTSGNTIYF.

This chain links TRBV6-5 with TRBJ2-2; D unresolved. The CDR3 spans 14 residues. The V gene lost 5 bases and the J gene lost 3 bases, with 10 bases spanning the gap. CDR1 MNHEY and CDR2 SVGAGI come from the germline V gene. The CDR3 DNA sequence: TGTGCCAGCAGTCTACTCTATGACACCGGGGAGCTGTTTTTT. Translation: CASSLLYDTGELFF.